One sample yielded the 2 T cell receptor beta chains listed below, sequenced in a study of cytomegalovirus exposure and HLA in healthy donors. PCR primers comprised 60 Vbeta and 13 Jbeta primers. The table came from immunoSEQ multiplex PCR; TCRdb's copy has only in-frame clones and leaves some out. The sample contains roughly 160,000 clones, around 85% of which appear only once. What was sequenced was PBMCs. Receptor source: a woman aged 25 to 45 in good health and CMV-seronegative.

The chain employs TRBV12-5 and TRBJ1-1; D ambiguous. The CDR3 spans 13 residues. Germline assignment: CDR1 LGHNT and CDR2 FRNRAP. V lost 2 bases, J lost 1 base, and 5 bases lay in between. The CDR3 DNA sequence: TGTGCTAGTGGTTTGAGACAGAACACTGAAGCTTTCTTT. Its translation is CASGLRQNTEAFF. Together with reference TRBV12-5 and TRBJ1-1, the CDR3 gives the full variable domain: DARVTQTPRHKVTEMGQEVTMRCQPILGHNTVFWYRQTMMQGLELLAYFRNRAPLDDSGMPKDRFSAEMPDATLATLKIQPSEPRDSAVYFCASGLRQNTEAFFGQGTRLTVV.

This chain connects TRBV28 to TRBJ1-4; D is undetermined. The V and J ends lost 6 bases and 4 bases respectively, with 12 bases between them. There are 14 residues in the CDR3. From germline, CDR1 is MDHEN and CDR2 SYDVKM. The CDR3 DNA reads TGTGCCAGCAGGGCACCGCTAGATAATGAAAAACTGTTTTTT. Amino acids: CASRAPLDNEKLFF.